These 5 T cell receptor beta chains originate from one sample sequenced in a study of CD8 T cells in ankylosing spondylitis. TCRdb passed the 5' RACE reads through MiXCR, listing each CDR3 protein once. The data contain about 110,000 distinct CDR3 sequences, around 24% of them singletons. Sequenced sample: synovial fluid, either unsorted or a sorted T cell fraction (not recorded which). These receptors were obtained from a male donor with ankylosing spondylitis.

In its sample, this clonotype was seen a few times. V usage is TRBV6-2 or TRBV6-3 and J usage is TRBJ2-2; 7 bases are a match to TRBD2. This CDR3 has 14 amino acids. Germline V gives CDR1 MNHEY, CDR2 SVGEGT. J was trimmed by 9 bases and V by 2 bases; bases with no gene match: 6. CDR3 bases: TGTGCCAGCAGTTACACTAGCGAAAGAAGGGAGCTGTTTTTT. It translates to CASSYTSERRELFF.

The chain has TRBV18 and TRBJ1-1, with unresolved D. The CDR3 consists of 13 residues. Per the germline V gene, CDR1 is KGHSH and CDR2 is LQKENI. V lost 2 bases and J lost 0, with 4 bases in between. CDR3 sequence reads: CASSPSVNTEAFF. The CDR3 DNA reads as TGTGCCAGCTCACCATCCGTGAACACTGAAGCTTTCTTT.

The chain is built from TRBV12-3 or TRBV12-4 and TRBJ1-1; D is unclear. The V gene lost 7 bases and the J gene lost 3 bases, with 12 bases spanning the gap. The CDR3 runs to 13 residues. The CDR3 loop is CASNIRADTEAFF. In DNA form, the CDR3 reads TGTGCCAGCAACATTAGGGCGGACACTGAAGCTTTCTTT.

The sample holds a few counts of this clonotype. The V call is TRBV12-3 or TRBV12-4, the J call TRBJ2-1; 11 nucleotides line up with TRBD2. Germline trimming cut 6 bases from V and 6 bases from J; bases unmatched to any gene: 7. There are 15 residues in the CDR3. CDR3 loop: CASSLRLAGSNEQFF. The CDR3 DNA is TGTGCCAGCAGCCTAAGACTAGCGGGAAGCAATGAGCAGTTCTTC.

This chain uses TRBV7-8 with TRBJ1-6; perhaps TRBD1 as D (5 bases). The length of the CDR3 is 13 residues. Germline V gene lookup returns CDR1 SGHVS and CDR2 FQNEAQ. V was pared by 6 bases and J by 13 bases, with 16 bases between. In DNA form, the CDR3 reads TGTGCCAGCAGTAACAGGAGGCAAAACCCCCTCCACTTT. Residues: CASSNRRQNPLHF.